This T cell receptor (beta chain) originates from a study of a mutant IDH1 vaccine in newly diagnosed glioma. The table came from immunoSEQ multiplex PCR; TCRdb's copy has only in-frame clones and leaves some out. The table shows about 35,000 clones, with about 85% occurring only once. Germline lookup yields CDR1 MDHEN and CDR2 SYDVKM. V lost 6 bases, J lost 1 base, and 9 bases lay in between. CDR3 length: 13 amino acids. The time point denotes: baseline, week 1 (first vaccination visit). The treatment: pre-vaccination baseline after standard-of-care therapy. Astrocytomas that were new, WHO grade 3 or 4, IDH1-mutant and ATRX-lost were present in the donors.

The chain uses TRBV28 and TRBJ1-1; weak D call: TRBD1 (5 bases). The specimen was PBMCs, collected from a glioma patient treated with radiotherapy, temozolomide or both. This TCR was sampled from a woman between 40 and 55 years old with glioma. The CDR3 region is CASSSQGNTEAFF. For the CDR3, the DNA is TGTGCCAGCAGCTCTCAGGGGAACACTGAAGCTTTCTTT.